This T cell receptor (beta chain) was recovered during a study of human T cells and chemical hapten exposure. Ten or more counts support this clonotype. The antigen remains unidentified. This CDR3 spans 15 amino acids. CDR1 DFQATT and CDR2 SNEGSKA come from the germline V gene (reference sequence). V lost 7 bases, J lost 8 bases, and 14 bases stayed unmatched. TCRdb re-called the RACE reads with MiXCR, one entry per CDR3 protein. The table records approximately 79,000 distinct CDR3 sequences, 9% to 12% of them present only once. Time point indicated: patch test 1, 2 weeks after DPC sensitization. The treatment was: therapeutic diphenylcyclopropenone sensitization with weekly scalp DPC. Overall study results and limits: TCRs at high frequency, those above 1 in 1000, did not change with DPC sensitization. Expanded TCRs showed more large CDR3 clusters than pre-sensitization or healthy control sets.

The sequence was collected from a woman aged 50 to 65 with alopecia areata. Some clones in this sample may be carry-over from other donors' samples. This specimen was whole blood, taken in connection with sensitization to the hapten diphenylcyclopropenone (DPC). The rearrangement uses TRBV20-1 and TRBJ1-6; 7 bases line up with TRBD1. The CDR3 region is CSVQGLGQPDSPLHF. The CDR3 DNA reads TGCAGTGTTCAGGGACTGGGACAGCCGGATTCACCCCTCCACTTT.